The 29 T cell receptor beta chains presented below share a single source sample, sequenced in a study of control samples from healthy donors and cancer patients (dated by TCRdb to between 2020 and 2021). The library was made by the immunoSEQ multiplex PCR assay. Imported from immuneACCESS, the table was reduced by TCRdb to in-frame sequences with V and J called. These copies leave out some clones; in studies compared against another copy, an unresolved V gene accounts for under half, and the cause of the remainder is not known. The sample table shows about 130,000 clones, and roughly 87% are seen once. The ten largest account for 1.5% to 2% of the sample. Material for sequencing was blood. Receptors were obtained from a man between 18 and 35 years old in good health.

This clone was observed at least ten times. This rearrangement joins TRBV7-3 to TRBJ2-3; 16 nucleotides line up with TRBD2. Germline CDR1 is SGHTA and CDR2 is FQGTGA. With 2 bases clipped from V and 5 bases from J, the junction kept 4 bases outside the gene matches. This CDR3 is 17 amino acids long. The CDR3 region has the DNA TGTGCCAGCAGCTTATCGGGGACTAGCGGGAGGGGAGATACGCAGTATTTT. Amino acids: CASSLSGTSGRGDTQYF.

The chain combines TRBV9 with TRBJ2-7, with D perhaps matching TRBD1 or TRBD2 (5 bases each). This CDR3 spans 15 amino acids. Trimming stripped 4 bases from V and 0 bases from J, with 14 bases between. CDR1 is SGDLS and CDR2 is YYNGEE in the germline V gene. CDR3 loop: CASSRSGAYSYEQYF. CDR3 sequence (DNA): TGTGCCAGCAGCAGATCCGGGGCCTACTCCTACGAGCAGTACTTC.

The V and J genes are TRBV11-3 and TRBJ2-2; D is possibly TRBD1 or TRBD2 (5 bases each). Germline V gene lookup returns CDR1 SGHNT and CDR2 YENEEA. The CDR3 length is 16 residues. Trimming cost V 1 base and J 0 bases, with 9 bases left between them. The CDR3 nucleotides are TGTGCCAGCAGCTTAGCCGGGACCACGAACACCGGGGAGCTGTTTTTT. It translates to CASSLAGTTNTGELFF. Filled out from reference TRBV11-3 and TRBJ2-2, the complete variable domain reads EAGVVQSPRYKIIEKKQPVAFWCNPISGHNTLYWYLQNLGQGPELLIRYENEEAVDDSQLPKDRFSAERLKGVDSTLKIQPAELGDSAVYLCASSLAGTTNTGELFFGEGSRLTVL.

J is TRBJ2-1 and V is TRBV3-1 (or the pseudogene TRBV3-2); D not certain. In germline, CDR1 is LGHDT, CDR2 YNNKEL (reference sequence). The V and J ends lost 4 bases and 6 bases respectively, with 7 bases between them. This CDR3 has 12 amino acids. DNA of the CDR3: TGTGCCAGCAGCCCCATCCGCAATGAGCAGTTCTTC. It yields the protein CASSPIRNEQFF.

The V and J genes are TRBV19 and TRBJ1-2, with unresolved D. Germline CDR1 is LNHDA and CDR2 is SQIVND (reference sequence). V lost 0 bases and J lost 8, with 22 bases in between. There are 17 residues in the CDR3. CDR3 DNA: TGTGCCAGTAGTATAGATCAAAGAAGTGGGTACATCTACGGCTACACCTTC. This sequence encodes CASSIDQRSGYIYGYTF.

The chain joins TRBV4-1 to TRBJ2-3; D uncertain. This CDR3 is 14 amino acids long. V lost 2 bases and J lost 0, with 6 bases in between. Germline CDR1 is MGHRA and CDR2 is YSYEKL. Here the CDR3 DNA reads TGCGCCAGCAGCCAACAAGCTAGCACAGATACGCAGTATTTT. This encodes CASSQQASTDTQYF.

This sequence joins TRBV4-3 and TRBJ1-6; D is unclear. The CDR3 extends over 15 amino acids. Germline V lookup: CDR1 LGHNA, CDR2 YSLEER. The V and J ends lost 0 bases and 8 bases respectively, with 11 bases between them. The CDR3 loop is CASSQDFGRDSPLHF. CDR3 bases: TGCGCCAGCAGCCAAGATTTTGGCAGAGATTCACCCCTCCACTTT.

The rearrangement joins TRBV6-6 to TRBJ1-1; the D is unclear. The CDR3 extends over 14 amino acids. The V gene's germline CDR1 is MNHNY and CDR2 SVGAGI (reference sequence). The germline V and J ends were trimmed by 6 bases and 1 base, with 12 bases remaining between them. The CDR3 reads CASSQPHSNTEAFF. The CDR3 nucleotides read TGTGCCAGCAGCCAGCCCCATTCGAACACTGAAGCTTTCTTT.

The chain links TRBV30 to TRBJ1-1; 9 bases map to TRBD1. Germline V gene lookup returns CDR1 GTSNPN and CDR2 SVGIG (reference sequence). This CDR3 region has 17 residues. V lost 5 bases and J lost 0; bases outside the gene matches: 13. CDR3 sequence: CAWGRGTGINLNTEAFF. CDR3 nucleotides: TGTGCCTGGGGCCGGGGGACAGGGATAAATCTGAACACTGAAGCTTTCTTT.

The rearrangement joins TRBV6-2 or TRBV6-3 to TRBJ2-7; no clear D. This CDR3 is built from 15 residues. With 4 bases removed from V and 4 bases from J, the gap between germline ends came to 17 bases. Germline V gives CDR1 MNHEY, CDR2 SVGEGT. The CDR3 here is CASSLGLTATYEQYF. DNA of the CDR3: TGTGCCAGCAGTTTGGGCCTCACAGCTACTTACGAGCAGTACTTC.

This clone was recorded a few times. This chain joins TRBV12-5 and TRBJ1-2, with D hard to call. In germline, CDR1 is LGHNT, CDR2 FRNRAP. The CDR3 has 12 residues. Trimming stripped 6 bases from V and 8 bases from J, with 13 bases between. The CDR3 nucleotides are TGTGCTAGTGGGGACGCCGCGAGCGGCTACACCTTC. This encodes CASGDAASGYTF.

The J gene is TRBJ2-7, the V gene TRBV19; TRBD2 aligns across 12 bases. Losses at the gene ends were 9 bases for V and 12 bases for J; bases not matched to a gene: 12. Per the germline V gene, CDR1 is LNHDA and CDR2 is SQIVND (reference sequence). The CDR3 covers 13 residues. The CDR3 protein is CASRPLAGGRWYF. As DNA, the CDR3 is TGTGCCAGCCGCCCCCTAGCGGGAGGGCGGTGGTACTTC.

This chain connects TRBV6-6 to TRBJ2-3, with D perhaps TRBD1 (5 bases). The ends were cut back, 4 bases at V and 2 bases at J, with 13 bases in the middle. Per the germline V gene, CDR1 is MNHNY and CDR2 is SVGAGI (reference sequence). This CDR3 comprises 15 residues. As DNA, the CDR3 is TGTGCCAGCAGTTTAGGGCGGACATACACAGATACGCAGTATTTT. This translates into CASSLGRTYTDTQYF.

The genes are TRBV5-4 and TRBJ2-5, with 9 bases identical to TRBD1. This CDR3 contains 14 residues. Germline CDR1 reads SGHNT; CDR2 reads YYREEE (reference sequence). V trimming: 3 bases; J trimming: 5 bases; junction bases outside the gene matches: 5. Here the CDR3 reads CASSSQGAGETQYF. CDR3 nucleotide sequence: TGTGCCAGCAGCTCACAGGGGGCAGGGGAGACCCAGTACTTC.

The rearrangement uses TRBV18 and TRBJ2-2; TRBD2 is a possible D gene (6 bases). Germline values: CDR1 KGHSH, CDR2 LQKENI. The CDR3 runs 15 residues. V was clipped by 3 bases and J by 2 bases, with 10 bases between them. In DNA form, the CDR3 reads TGTGCCAGCTCACCCAGGGACTTTAACACCGGGGAGCTGTTTTTT. Its protein is CASSPRDFNTGELFF. The complete variable domain, with remaining parts taken from reference TRBV18 and TRBJ2-2, reads NAGVMQNPRHLVRRRGQEARLRCSPMKGHSHVYWYRQLPEEGLKFMVYLQKENIIDESGMPKERFSAEFPKEGPSILRIQQVVRGDSAAYFCASSPRDFNTGELFFGEGSRLTVL.

In this sample, this clone turned up many times. The chain links TRBV4-1 to TRBJ1-6; D not resolved. Germline V gene sequence: CDR1 MGHRA, CDR2 YSYEKL. The CDR3 length is 17 residues. The V gene lost 0 bases and the J gene lost 9 bases, with 18 bases spanning the gap. DNA of the CDR3: TGCGCCAGCAGCCAAGAAGGGTTGGTAGGGAGAGGTTCACCCCTCCACTTT. This encodes CASSQEGLVGRGSPLHF.

The V gene is TRBV6-5, the J gene TRBJ2-7, with D uncertain. V lost 8 bases and J 2 bases, leaving 10 bases between the germline ends. The CDR3 runs 12 residues. Germline V CDR1 and CDR2: MNHEY, SVGAGI. CDR3 nucleotide sequence: TGTGCCAGCCTTGGCTCTCCCTACGAGCAGTACTTC. Translation gives CASLGSPYEQYF.

The chain joins TRBV7-3 to TRBJ1-1; the D gene is possibly TRBD1 (6 bases). CDR3 length equals 14 residues. Germline values: CDR1 SGHTA, CDR2 FQGTGA. V gave up 5 bases and J gave up 8 bases, with 18 bases separating them. The CDR3: CASSRSGQGREAFF. DNA of the CDR3: TGTGCCAGCAGCCGCAGTGGCCAGGGGAGGGAAGCTTTCTTT.

The V gene is TRBV5-1, the J gene TRBJ2-1, with 11 nucleotides matching TRBD2. Germline-derived CDR1 and CDR2 are SGHRS and YFSETQ. CDR3 length: 17 residues. The V and J ends lost 4 bases and 1 base, in that order; junction bases with no gene match: 7. CDR3 bases: TGCGCCAGCAGCACGTGGACTAGCGGGTTATCCTACAATGAGCAGTTCTTC. It specifies CASSTWTSGLSYNEQFF.

The V gene is TRBV10-1, the J gene TRBJ2-4; D ambiguous. The CDR3 extends over 14 amino acids. V was trimmed by 3 bases and J by 0 bases, leaving 6 bases between them. Germline assignment: CDR1 WNHNN and CDR2 SYGVQD (reference sequence). The CDR3 nucleotides read TGCGCCAGCAGTGAAGGCCTAGCCAAAAACATTCAGTACTTC. Amino acid sequence: CASSEGLAKNIQYF.

J is TRBJ2-1 and V is TRBV2; D may be TRBD1 (5 bases). CDR1 SNHLY and CDR2 FYNNEI come from the germline V gene. Trimming left V 7 bases short and J 4 bases short, with 14 bases between. The CDR3 has 14 residues. The CDR3 here is CASMDTDPYNEQFF. CDR3 DNA: TGTGCCAGCATGGACACAGACCCTTACAATGAGCAGTTCTTC.

This chain joins TRBV28 and TRBJ1-6, with D unresolved. The CDR3 covers 14 residues. With 2 bases removed from V and 7 bases from J, the gap between germline ends came to 9 bases. Germline CDR1 MDHEN, CDR2 SYDVKM. CDR3 amino acids: CASSLREENSPLHF. As DNA, the CDR3 is TGTGCCAGCAGTTTAAGGGAGGAGAATTCACCCCTCCACTTT.

The V call is TRBV19, the J call TRBJ1-1, with D possibly being TRBD1 (6 bases). V dropped 7 bases and J dropped 6 bases, with 15 bases sitting between them. CDR1 is LNHDA, CDR2 SQIVND, per germline (reference sequence). CDR3 length: 13 residues. CDR3 sequence reads: CASKGGRFAEAFF. The DNA of the CDR3 is TGTGCCAGTAAAGGGGGGAGATTCGCTGAAGCTTTCTTT.

The gene calls are TRBV27 and TRBJ2-1; TRBD2 agrees at 13 bases. Germline V lookup: CDR1 MNHEY, CDR2 SMNVEV (reference sequence). The CDR3 sequence is 18 residues long. After removal of 6 bases from V and 2 bases from J, the junction contained 10 bases not matched to a gene. In DNA form, the CDR3 reads TGTGCCAGCAGAGGCTGGACTAGCGGGAGTGTCACCTACAATGAGCAGTTCTTC. Amino acids: CASRGWTSGSVTYNEQFF.

V is TRBV6-6 and J is TRBJ2-1, with 10 bases identical to TRBD2. J gave up 5 bases and V 5 bases, and 12 bases lay outside the gene matches. The CDR3 sequence is 17 residues long. Per the germline V gene, CDR1 is MNHNY and CDR2 is SVGAGI (reference sequence). CDR3 nucleotide sequence: TGTGCCAGCAGTCCCACCAAGGGACTAGCGATTAACAATGAGCAGTTCTTC. It encodes CASSPTKGLAINNEQFF.

CDR3 region: CASSPSIRTTAPQPQHF. The CDR3 coding sequence is TGTGCCAGCAGCCCATCAATACGAACGACAGCGCCTCAGCCCCAGCATTTT. The gene calls are TRBV3-1 (or the pseudogene TRBV3-2) and TRBJ1-5, with D possibly being TRBD1 (5 bases). The CDR3 totals 17 residues. CDR1 and CDR2 (germline): LGHDT, YNNKEL (reference sequence). The V gene lost 4 bases and the J gene lost 6 bases, with 22 bases spanning the gap.

J is TRBJ1-2 and V is TRBV7-2; D is perhaps TRBD1 (6 bases). Germline lookup yields CDR1 SGHTA and CDR2 FQGNSA. V was trimmed by 5 bases and J by 2 bases, leaving 12 bases between them. The CDR3 has 14 amino acids. CDR3 nucleotides: TGTGCCAGCAGCCCTCCCGGACAGAACTATGGCTACACCTTC. It translates to CASSPPGQNYGYTF.

This chain joins TRBV19 and TRBJ2-7; no reliable D call. The CDR3 has 13 amino acids. The V gene lost 11 bases and the J gene lost 6 bases, with 20 bases spanning the gap. Germline values: CDR1 LNHDA, CDR2 SQIVND (reference sequence). DNA of the CDR3: TGTGCCGCCGGAGCCATCGCAGGATCCGAGCAGTACTTC. Protein: CAAGAIAGSEQYF.

This clone was detected once. This chain links TRBV11-2 with TRBJ1-2, with D perhaps TRBD1 (6 bases). With 0 bases removed from V and 7 bases from J, the gap between germline ends came to 12 bases. Germline-derived CDR1 and CDR2 are SGHAT and FQNNGV. The CDR3 is 14 residues long. The CDR3: CASSLDWAGAGYTF. The CDR3 DNA reads as TGTGCCAGCAGCTTAGATTGGGCAGGGGCTGGCTACACCTTC.